This record covers a single T cell receptor (beta chain). The CDR3 has 15 residues. Germline lookup yields CDR1 MGHDK and CDR2 SYGVNS. With V trimmed by 8 bases and J by 7 bases, 15 bases remained unmatched. The data were produced by immunoSEQ multiplex PCR, yet TCRdb's version contains in-frame clones alone and is incomplete. The sample contains approximately 350,000 clones, 88% of which appear only once. Seattle participants joined during active infection and were tracked over time. The entry originates in a study of blood T cell repertoires in COVID-19. The sequenced sample consisted of peripheral blood. This chain uses TRBV25-1 with TRBJ1-2, with TRBD1 identical over 8 bases. The TCR was taken from a woman aged 70-85 years with COVID-19, enrolled during active disease. The CDR3 region has the DNA TGTGCCAGCCGCCGAGGACAGGGAGTTTGGAGTGGCTACACCTTC. It codes for CASRRGQGVWSGYTF.